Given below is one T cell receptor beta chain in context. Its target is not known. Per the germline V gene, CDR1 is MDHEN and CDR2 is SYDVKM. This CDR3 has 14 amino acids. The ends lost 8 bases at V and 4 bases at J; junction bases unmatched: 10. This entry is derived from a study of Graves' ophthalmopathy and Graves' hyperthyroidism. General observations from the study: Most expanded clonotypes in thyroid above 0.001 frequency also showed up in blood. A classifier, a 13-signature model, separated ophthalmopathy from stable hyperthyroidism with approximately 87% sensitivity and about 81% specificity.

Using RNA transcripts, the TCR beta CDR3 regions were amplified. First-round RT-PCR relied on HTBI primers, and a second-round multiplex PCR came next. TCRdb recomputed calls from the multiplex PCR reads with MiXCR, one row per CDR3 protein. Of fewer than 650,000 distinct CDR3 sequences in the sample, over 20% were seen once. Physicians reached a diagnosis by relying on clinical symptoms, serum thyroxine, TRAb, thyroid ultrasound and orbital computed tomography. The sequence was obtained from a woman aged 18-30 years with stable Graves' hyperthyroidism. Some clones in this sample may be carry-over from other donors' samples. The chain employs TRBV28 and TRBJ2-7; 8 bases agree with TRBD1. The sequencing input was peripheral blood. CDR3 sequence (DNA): TGTGCCAGCCAGAACCGGGACAGGCTGTACGAGCAGTACTTC. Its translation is CASQNRDRLYEQYF.